Presented here are 12 T cell receptor beta chains from one specimen sequenced in a study of vaccination effects on CD4 cells after COVID-19. The assay was immunoSEQ multiplex PCR, and TCRdb's table has in-frame clones only and misses some. The profile shows around 30,000 clones, roughly 71% of them singletons. ViraFEST assay sequencing came after antigen-specific CD4+ T cells were expanded with viral peptide pools. The authors isolated CD4+ T cells after approximately 9 days of culture. A PCR test confirmed that the person had SARS-CoV-2 infection between March and December 2020. Antigen specificity for these receptors is unknown. The starting material was CD4+ T cells from PBMCs cultured with SARS-CoV-2 spike peptides, obtained before COVID-19 vaccination. The receptors were sampled from a human donor who had a prior SARS-CoV-2 infection.

This clone occurred once. The gene calls are TRBV12-5 and TRBJ2-2, with 8 bases aligning to TRBD1. The CDR3 runs 16 residues. The ends lost 6 bases at V and 4 bases at J; junction bases unmatched: 10. Germline V gene sequence: CDR1 LGHNT, CDR2 FRNRAP. The CDR3 DNA follows: TGTGCTAGTGGCTCGACAGGGGTGATAAGCACCGGGGAGCTGTTTTTT. It specifies CASGSTGVISTGELFF.

This sequence joins TRBV19 and TRBJ2-1, with 7 nucleotides matching TRBD2. Germline V gives CDR1 LNHDA, CDR2 SQIVND (reference sequence). V was pared by 0 bases and J by 0 bases, with 2 bases of the junction left unmatched. This CDR3 spans 16 amino acids. CDR3 in DNA: TGTGCCAGTAGTATAGAGGGCGGGAGCTCCTACAATGAGCAGTTCTTC. Translating gives CASSIEGGSSYNEQFF.

V and J are TRBV4-3 and TRBJ1-3, with 7 bases lining up with TRBD1. V dropped 4 bases and J dropped 4; count of bases not matched to a gene: 10. Germline V gives CDR1 LGHNA, CDR2 YSLEER. There are 16 residues in the CDR3. The CDR3, as DNA: TGCGCCAGCAGCCGCACCTGGGACAGCGCGGGAAACACCATATATTTT. It translates to CASSRTWDSAGNTIYF.

This clone has a handful of counts. V usage is TRBV7-3 and J usage is TRBJ2-2, with TRBD2 matching 8 bases. Trimming cost V 2 bases and J 4 bases; bases outside gene matches: 15. This CDR3 is 19 amino acids long. Germline-derived CDR1 and CDR2 are SGHTA and FQGTGA. The CDR3 here is CASSLYRAASGHPTGELFF. The CDR3 region has the DNA TGTGCCAGCAGCTTATATAGGGCGGCTAGCGGGCATCCCACCGGGGAGCTGTTTTTT.

This chain joins TRBV7-9 and TRBJ1-1; 7 bases match TRBD1. Trimming at V came to 6 bases and at J to 1 base, leaving 8 bases not matched to a gene. This CDR3 has 15 residues. The V gene's germline CDR1 is SEHNR and CDR2 FQNEAQ (reference sequence). DNA of the CDR3: TGTGCCAGCAGACCTAGGGAGGGGGCGAACACTGAAGCTTTCTTT. Protein sequence: CASRPREGANTEAFF.

The chain is built from TRBV6-6 and TRBJ1-2; TRBD1 is a possible D gene (6 bases). Germline lookup yields CDR1 MNHNY and CDR2 SVGAGI (reference sequence). The CDR3 covers 16 residues. The V gene lost 0 bases and the J gene lost 4 bases, with 15 bases spanning the gap. The CDR3: CASSYSTGGAGYGYTF. CDR3 in DNA: TGTGCCAGCAGTTACTCGACGGGGGGCGCAGGCTATGGCTACACCTTC.

A few counts support this clone. The V call is TRBV5-1, the J call TRBJ1-1; 8 bases match TRBD1. Germline trimming cut 0 bases from V and 3 bases from J; bases unmatched to any gene: 4. The germline gives CDR1 SGHRS, CDR2 YFSETQ. The CDR3 has 15 residues. Here the CDR3 DNA reads TGCGCCAGCAGCTTGGCACAGGGGGTTTACACTGAAGCTTTCTTT. It yields the protein CASSLAQGVYTEAFF.

This clone appeared a single time. V is TRBV5-4 and J is TRBJ2-7; 7 bases agree with TRBD1. CDR1 is SGHNT, CDR2 YYREEE, per germline (reference sequence). The CDR3 loop spans 16 amino acids. The V segment lost 4 bases and the J segment 0 bases; nucleotides outside the gene matches: 10. This CDR3 is CASSPGTAEDSYEQYF. As DNA, the CDR3 is TGTGCCAGCAGCCCCGGGACAGCCGAAGACTCCTACGAGCAGTACTTC.

The chain links TRBV3-1 (or the pseudogene TRBV3-2) to TRBJ2-7; 10 bases are shared with TRBD2. V shed 4 bases and J 0 bases; nucleotides not matched to a gene: 3. CDR3 length: 15 residues. CDR1 and CDR2 (germline): LGHDT, YNNKEL (reference sequence). CDR3 coding DNA: TGTGCCAGCAGCCGCGGGACTAGCGTCTCCTACGAGCAGTACTTC. Translation gives CASSRGTSVSYEQYF.

Only a few counts were recorded for this clone. V gene TRBV7-3 combines with J gene TRBJ2-1, with D possibly called TRBD1 or TRBD2 (5 bases each). The CDR3 length is 15 residues. The V end was cut by 4 bases, the J end by 2 bases, with 12 bases between. Germline V gene data show CDR1 as SGHTA and CDR2 as FQGTGA. The CDR3 bases are TGTGCCAGCAGCTCAACGGGGCAGACCTACAATGAGCAGTTCTTC. Translation: CASSSTGQTYNEQFF.

The chain employs TRBV21-1 and TRBJ1-2. TRBV21-1 is a listed pseudogene. The CDR3 extends over 14 amino acids. DNA for the CDR3: TGTGCCAGCAGCAAAATCGGGTATCACTATGGCTACACCTTC. Protein sequence: CASSKIGYHYGYTF.

The chain is built from TRBV18 and TRBJ2-2; D not certain. Trimming removed 2 bases at V and 2 bases at J, with 9 bases between. Germline V gene sequence: CDR1 KGHSH, CDR2 LQKENI. This CDR3 spans 15 amino acids. This chain's CDR3 is CASSPSGINTGELFF. CDR3 nucleotides: TGTGCCAGCTCACCATCGGGTATCAACACCGGGGAGCTGTTTTTT.